A single T cell receptor (beta chain) is shown here with its context. Its antigen remains unknown. Other nucleotide sequences from this sample produce the same CDR3. The sample belongs to a study of shared clonotypes between healthy human individuals. Germline V gene lookup returns CDR1 SGHNT and CDR2 YYREEE (reference sequence). The CDR3 has 15 amino acids. J gave up 3 bases and V 4 bases, and 4 bases lay outside the gene matches. Sequenced by immunoSEQ multiplex PCR; TCRdb stores in-frame clones only, minus some. Among about 2.4 million clones listed, approximately 94% were seen once. Study-level points and caveats: Lower generation probabilities were found for non-shared clonotypes than for those shared by all four donors.

The TCR sequence derives from a young man in good health. Some clones in this sample may be carry-over from other donors' samples. The material sequenced was naive CD4+ T cells from PBMCs. Sample subset: CD45RA+ positively selected. The V gene is TRBV5-4, the J gene TRBJ2-1, with 10 positions matching TRBD1. This CDR3 is CASSPRDRGYNEQFF. The CDR3 DNA reads TGTGCCAGCAGCCCCCGGGACAGGGGCTACAATGAGCAGTTCTTC. The variable domain in full, with the rest retrieved from reference TRBV5-4 and TRBJ2-1, is ETGVTQSPTHLIKTRGQQVTLRCSSQSGHNTVSWYQQALGQGPQFIFQYYREEENGRGNFPPRFSGLQFPNYSSELNVNALELDDSALYLCASSPRDRGYNEQFFGPGTRLTVL.